The clone carrying this T cell receptor beta chain has a count of ten or more. CDR1 is SGHVS and CDR2 is FNYEAQ in the germline V gene. Trimming took 4 bases from V and 6 from J; bases not matched to a gene: 14. The CDR3 runs to 16 residues. Template material for amplifying TCR beta CDR3 regions consisted of RNA transcripts. TCR CDR3 regions were first amplified by RT-PCR with HTBI primers. A single record per CDR3 protein comes from TCRdb applying MiXCR to the multiplex PCR reads. The table lists about 340,000 distinct CDR3 sequences, around a sixth of them singletons. The data were taken from a study of T cells in Graves' hyperthyroidism and ophthalmopathy. The patients, who ranged from 18 to 65 in age, presented with newly diagnosed hyperthyroidism lasting under 2 months. Thyroid ultrasound and orbital computed tomography, with clinical symptoms and serum thyroxine and TRAb, informed diagnoses.

This TCR derives from a woman in her 50s with Graves' hyperthyroidism. The chain recombines TRBV7-6 with TRBJ1-1; 7 bases line up with TRBD1. Source material: blood. Written as DNA, the CDR3 is TGTGCCAGCAGCTCCGTCGTGGGGACAGATTCCCCTGAAGCTTTCTTT. Translation gives CASSSVVGTDSPEAFF.